Presented here are 28 T cell receptor beta chains from one specimen sequenced in a study of T cells in Graves' hyperthyroidism and ophthalmopathy. RNA transcripts yielded amplified TCR beta CDR3 regions. With the HTBI primer set, the TCR CDR3 went through a first round of RT-PCR. TCRdb ran MiXCR on the multiplex PCR reads and lists one entry per CDR3 protein. The table shows around 800,000 distinct CDR3 sequences, with over 35% occurring only once. What was sequenced was blood. The receptors were gathered from a young man with Graves' hyperthyroidism.

Concerning this clonotype itself: Given a much more abundant clone one base away, this may be a read error. Since the CDR3 does not end with the conserved phenylalanine or tryptophan, this likely comes from a read error. V is TRBV7-2 and J is TRBJ1-6; D might be TRBD1 (5 bases). V was trimmed by 6 bases and J by 8 bases, leaving 11 bases between them. CDR1 SGHTA and CDR2 FQGNSA come from the germline V gene. This CDR3 contains 13 residues. CDR3 DNA sequence: TGTGCCAGCAGACAGGAGGGATATTCACCCCTCCACCTT. Amino acid sequence: CASRQEGYSPLHL.

Comment on this clonotype: This may be a read error: a much more frequent sequence differs by one nucleotide. This chain joins TRBV20-1 and TRBJ2-7, with 10 positions matching TRBD2. The CDR3 extends over 14 amino acids. The germline V gene has CDR1 DFQATT and CDR2 SNEGSKA (reference sequence). Trimming cost V 5 bases and J 7 bases; bases outside gene matches: 11. The CDR3 is CSAYRTSGMSEQYF. For the CDR3, the DNA is TGCAGTGCTTACAGGACTAGCGGTATGTCGGAGCAGTACTTC.

This clonotype was seen at least ten times. V is TRBV29-1 and J is TRBJ2-2; 9 bases match TRBD1. The CDR3 consists of 14 residues. The V and J ends lost 6 bases and 3 bases, in that order; junction bases with no gene match: 5. Germline V lookup: CDR1 SQVTM, CDR2 ANQGSEA. CDR3 in amino acids: CSVWTGEDTGELFF. CDR3 coding DNA: TGCAGCGTGTGGACAGGGGAAGACACCGGGGAGCTGTTTTTT.

This clonotype was found many times. A much larger clone differs from this one at a single base, so this may be a read error. This rearrangement joins TRBV25-1 to TRBJ1-6, with D hard to call. The CDR3 is 14 residues long. Germline assignment: CDR1 MGHDK and CDR2 SYGVNS. The CDR3 DNA reads as TGTGCCAGCAGGTTGGGGAACGACAAATCACCCCCCCACTTT. Amino acids: CASRLGNDKSPPHF.

CDR3 bases: TGCGCCAGCAGCTTAGGAGGGCGCGTCACCGGGGAGCTGTTTTTT. Amino acid sequence: CASSLGGRVTGELFF. The V gene is TRBV5-1, the J gene TRBJ2-2, with TRBD2 as a possible D gene (6 bases). Germline V gene sequence: CDR1 SGHRS, CDR2 YFSETQ. The CDR3 runs to 15 residues. Deletions cut 2 bases from V and 4 bases from J, with 12 bases between.

This clonotype was picked up many times. V gene TRBV4-2 combines with J gene TRBJ1-2; possibly TRBD1 for D (5 bases). V was shortened by 3 bases and J by 6 bases, with 8 bases between the two germline ends. Germline CDR1 and CDR2: LGHNA and YNFKEQ. This CDR3 spans 12 amino acids. The chain's CDR3 is CASSQEQDGYTF. CDR3 nucleotides: TGTGCCAGCAGCCAGGAACAGGATGGCTACACCTTC.

Many counts were recorded for this clonotype. The chain carries TRBV7-6 and TRBJ1-5; perhaps TRBD1 as D (5 bases). The V gene's germline CDR1 is SGHVS and CDR2 FNYEAQ. The CDR3 loop spans 13 amino acids. Deletions cut 5 bases from V and 7 bases from J, with 12 bases between. This CDR3 reads CASSLQEKQPQHF. CDR3 nucleotides: TGTGCCAGCAGCCTACAGGAAAAACAGCCCCAGCATTTT.

This clonotype has ten or more counts. V usage is TRBV5-6 and J usage is TRBJ1-2; D remains unclear. The germline CDR1 and CDR2 sequences are SGHDT and YYEEEE. This CDR3 is built from 12 residues. V was clipped by 4 bases and J by 6 bases, with 10 bases between them. CDR3 residues: CASSPVEDGYTF. The CDR3 DNA reads TGTGCCAGCAGCCCCGTGGAGGATGGCTACACCTTC.

The genes are TRBV7-6 and TRBJ2-7; no reliable D call. Between the trimmed V and J ends, which lost 5 bases and 0 bases, there was a span of 14 bases. Germline-derived CDR1 and CDR2 are SGHVS and FNYEAQ. This CDR3 has 15 amino acids. CDR3 residues: CASSQVATNSYEQYF. The CDR3, as DNA: TGTGCCAGCAGCCAAGTCGCCACAAACTCCTACGAGCAGTACTTC. Using reference TRBV7-6 and TRBJ2-7 for the parts outside the CDR3, the full variable domain is GAGVSQSPRYKVTKRGQDVALRCDPISGHVSLYWYRQALGQGPEFLTYFNYEAQQDKSGLPNDRFSAERPEGSISTLTIQRTEQRDSAMYRCASSQVATNSYEQYFGPGTRLTVT.

This clonotype was seen only a few times. The chain is built from TRBV7-2 and TRBJ1-5; TRBD1 matches 8 bases. J gave up 7 bases and V 6 bases, and 11 bases lay outside the gene matches. CDR3 length: 15 amino acids. Germline loops: CDR1 SGHTA, CDR2 FQGNSA. The CDR3 DNA sequence: TGTGCCAGCAGGCCTGGAACAGGGGGAGACCAGCCCCAGCATTTT. This encodes CASRPGTGGDQPQHF.

On this clonotype itself: Germline is not matched at one junction end, which may reflect a read error. This chain links TRBV11-2 with TRBJ1-1, with 9 bases aligning to TRBD1. Per germline, CDR1 SGHAT and CDR2 FQNNGV. The CDR3 contains 17 residues. The CDR3 nucleotides read TGCGCCAGCAGCCTAAGTCCCGGGACAGGGTTGAACACTGAAGCTTTCTTT. Protein sequence: CASSLSPGTGLNTEAFF.

The rearrangement links TRBV29-1 to TRBJ1-6; no definite D call. Germline V gene lookup returns CDR1 SQVTM and CDR2 ANQGSEA. CDR3 length equals 12 residues. Trimming stripped 8 bases from V and 10 bases from J, with 15 bases between. The CDR3 nucleotides are TGCAGCAGCTTAGTGTCCCGATCACCCCTCCACTTT. The encoded protein is CSSLVSRSPLHF.

This clonotype was counted between two and nine times. CDR3 residues: CASSPQQGTNYEQYF. For the CDR3, the DNA is TGTGCCAGCAGCCCACAACAGGGTACGAACTACGAGCAGTACTTC. The V gene is TRBV7-2, the J gene TRBJ2-7; maybe TRBD1 (6 bases). Germline V CDR1 and CDR2: SGHTA, FQGNSA. This CDR3 comprises 15 residues. V was pared by 5 bases and J by 3 bases, with 17 bases between.

This clonotype was found a few times. This chain joins TRBV19 and TRBJ1-2; 11 nucleotides align to TRBD1. With V trimmed by 5 bases and J by 4 bases, 9 bases remained unmatched. The CDR3 consists of 16 residues. Per germline, CDR1 LNHDA and CDR2 SQIVND (reference sequence). Written as DNA, the CDR3 is TGTGCCAGTAGTGTTCCGGGACAGGGGGTCGTCTATGGCTACACCTTC. Its translation is CASSVPGQGVVYGYTF.

The rearrangement joins TRBV2 to TRBJ1-5, with D hard to call. Germline loops: CDR1 SNHLY, CDR2 FYNNEI. Trimming pared 6 bases from V and 9 bases from J, leaving 12 bases between. The CDR3 extends over 12 amino acids. This CDR3 is CASSQDRGPQHF. CDR3 bases: TGTGCCAGCAGCCAAGATCGGGGGCCCCAGCATTTT.

This sequence joins TRBV20-1 and TRBJ2-7; 9 bases line up with TRBD2. This CDR3 contains 12 residues. Germline V gene lookup returns CDR1 DFQATT and CDR2 SNEGSKA (reference sequence). Trimming cost V 3 bases and J 9 bases; bases outside gene matches: 6. CDR3 residues: CSASKTSGGQYF. Here the CDR3 DNA reads TGCAGTGCTAGTAAGACTAGCGGCGGGCAGTACTTC.

This clonotype has a handful of counts. The V and J genes are TRBV20-1 and TRBJ2-7, with 7 nucleotides matching TRBD1. The CDR3 has 14 amino acids. Germline V gives CDR1 DFQATT, CDR2 SNEGSKA (reference sequence). After removal of 3 bases from V and 1 base from J, the junction contained 6 bases not matched to a gene. CDR3 DNA sequence: TGCAGTGCTAGGTCACACAGGGGTTCCTACGAGCAGTACTTC. It translates to CSARSHRGSYEQYF.

The table lists this clonotype with many counts. V and J are TRBV24-1 and TRBJ2-2; possible D gene TRBD2, 6 bases. Looked up from germline, CDR1 is KGHDR and CDR2 is SFDVKD. The CDR3 extends over 14 amino acids. V was shortened by 10 bases and J by 8 bases, with 19 bases between the two germline ends. The CDR3 here is CATSTAGLSGELFF. In DNA, the CDR3 is TGTGCCACTTCGACAGCGGGTCTTTCTGGGGAGCTGTTTTTT.

In this sample, this clonotype turned up a few times. The J gene is TRBJ1-2, the V gene TRBV25-1; 11 nucleotides align to TRBD1. This CDR3 is built from 16 residues. Germline V gives CDR1 MGHDK, CDR2 SYGVNS. V shed 8 bases and J 6 bases; nucleotides not matched to a gene: 14. The CDR3 is CASADPSGTGGDGYTF. For the CDR3, the DNA is TGTGCCAGCGCTGACCCTTCCGGGACAGGGGGTGATGGCTACACCTTC.

The chain couples TRBV6-4 to TRBJ2-7; D unresolved. The V end lost 7 bases, the J end lost 2 bases, and 15 bases lay between the germline ends. CDR3 length: 14 residues. CDR1 and CDR2 (germline): MRHNA, SNTAGT. CDR3 amino acids: CASTGSSSTYEQYF. The CDR3 DNA reads as TGTGCCAGCACTGGATCGTCCTCCACCTACGAGCAGTACTTC.

There are many counts of this clonotype. The chain uses TRBV7-8 and TRBJ1-1; TRBD1 agrees at 7 bases. Germline loops: CDR1 SGHVS, CDR2 FQNEAQ. CDR3 length equals 13 residues. V dropped 8 bases and J dropped 4; count of bases not matched to a gene: 7. The DNA for the CDR3 is TGTGCCAGCTCTAGACAGGGCGGCACTGAAGCTTTCTTT. This codes for CASSRQGGTEAFF.

This clonotype was counted at least ten times. This chain joins TRBV5-1 and TRBJ1-6; D is perhaps TRBD1 (5 bases). Germline loops: CDR1 SGHRS, CDR2 YFSETQ. The V end was cut by 6 bases, the J end by 10 bases, with 14 bases between. This CDR3 is 13 amino acids long. In nucleotides, the CDR3 is TGCGCCAGCACCGACCGTGGGGACTCACCCCTCCACTTT. Its protein product is CASTDRGDSPLHF.

A few counts support this clonotype. The chain joins TRBV4-1 to TRBJ1-5, with D perhaps TRBD1 (5 bases). CDR3 length: 15 residues. Trimming removed 4 bases from V and 3 bases from J, with 13 bases in between. In germline, CDR1 is MGHRA, CDR2 YSYEKL. CDR3 DNA sequence: TGCGCCAGCAGCCGGGCAGGGATGAACAATCAGCCCCAGCATTTT. It encodes CASSRAGMNNQPQHF.

This rearrangement joins TRBV20-1 to TRBJ2-5; D might be TRBD1 (8 bases). The CDR3 is 13 amino acids. V was clipped by 4 bases and J by 5 bases, with 14 bases between them. CDR1 is DFQATT and CDR2 is SNEGSKA in the germline V gene (reference sequence). CDR3 DNA: TGCAGTGCTAAAGGACAGGGAGGGGAGACCCAGTACTTC. Amino acids: CSAKGQGGETQYF.

This clonotype was seen a few times. The chain carries TRBV7-8 and TRBJ2-7; a weak D match, TRBD1 (5 bases). Trimming took 3 bases from V and 5 from J, leaving 11 bases between them. This CDR3 has 13 residues. The V gene's germline CDR1 is SGHVS and CDR2 FQNEAQ. The CDR3 spells CASSFSGRHEQYF. In DNA, the CDR3 is TGTGCCAGCAGCTTTTCAGGGCGCCACGAGCAGTACTTC.

This clonotype was detected ten times or more. V usage is TRBV10-3 and J usage is TRBJ2-7, with D tentatively TRBD1 or TRBD2 (5 bases each). V was shortened by 3 bases and J by 4 bases, with 16 bases between the two germline ends. CDR1 is ENHRY and CDR2 is SYGVKD in the germline V gene. The CDR3 consists of 15 residues. CDR3 DNA sequence: TGTGCCATCAGTGACGTTGAGGGGTACGAATACGAGCAGTACTTC. Amino acids: CAISDVEGYEYEQYF.

This clonotype has ten or more counts. The chain carries TRBV29-1 and TRBJ1-1; 7 bases are a match to TRBD1. The CDR3 is made up of 15 amino acids. V lost 2 bases to trimming and J lost 2 bases; unmatched junction nucleotides: 8. Germline loops: CDR1 SQVTM, CDR2 ANQGSEA. The chain's CDR3 is CSVETRQGLNTEAFF. CDR3 nucleotide sequence: TGCAGCGTTGAAACGCGACAGGGACTAAACACTGAAGCTTTCTTT.

This clonotype was seen many times. V and J are TRBV7-2 and TRBJ1-1; the D is unclear. CDR1 is SGHTA and CDR2 is FQGNSA in the germline V gene. The CDR3 has 14 residues. Trimming stripped 5 bases from V and 2 bases from J, with 12 bases between. In DNA form, the CDR3 reads TGTGCCAGCAGCCTTAGTACAGACAACACTGAAGCTTTCTTT. Protein product: CASSLSTDNTEAFF.